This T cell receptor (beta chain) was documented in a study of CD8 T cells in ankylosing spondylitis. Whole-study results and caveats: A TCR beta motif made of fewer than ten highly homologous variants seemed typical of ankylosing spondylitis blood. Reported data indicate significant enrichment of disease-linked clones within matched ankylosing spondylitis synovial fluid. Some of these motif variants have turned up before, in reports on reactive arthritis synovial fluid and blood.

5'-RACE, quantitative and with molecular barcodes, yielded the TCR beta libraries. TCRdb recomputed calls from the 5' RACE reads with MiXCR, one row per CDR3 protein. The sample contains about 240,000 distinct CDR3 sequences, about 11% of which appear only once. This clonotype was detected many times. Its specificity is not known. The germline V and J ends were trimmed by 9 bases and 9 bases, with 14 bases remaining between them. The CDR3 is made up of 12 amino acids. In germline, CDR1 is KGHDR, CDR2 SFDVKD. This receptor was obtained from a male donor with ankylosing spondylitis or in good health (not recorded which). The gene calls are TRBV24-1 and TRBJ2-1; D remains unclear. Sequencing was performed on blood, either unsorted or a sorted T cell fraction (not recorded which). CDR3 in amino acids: CATASSGLEQFF. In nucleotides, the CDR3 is TGTGCCACCGCTTCGTCTGGGCTTGAGCAGTTCTTC.